This TCR beta chain comes out of a study of a mutant IDH1 vaccine in newly diagnosed glioma. Profiled with immunoSEQ multiplex PCR; TCRdb holds only in-frame clones, not every one. The repertoire holds 70,000 to 90,000 clones, with roughly 91% as singletons. The ends lost 0 bases at V and 4 bases at J; junction bases unmatched: 5. The CDR3 covers 15 residues. Germline lookup yields CDR1 SGHRS and CDR2 YFSETQ. As regards this clone: The antigen is unknown.

This sample's time point: week 5, during vaccination. Every single dose of the vaccine, 300 ug of mutant IDH1 20-mer peptide, came with topical imiquimod. Donors' newly diagnosed IDH1-mutant WHO grade 3 or 4 astrocytomas lacked nuclear ATRX. The material was PBMCs, obtained from a glioma patient whose treatment included an IDH1 peptide vaccine. The source is a woman aged 45 to 65 with glioma. The V gene is TRBV5-1, the J gene TRBJ1-2, with 8 bases aligning to TRBD1. The CDR3 reads CASSLALQGGYGYTF. For the CDR3, the DNA is TGCGCCAGCAGCTTGGCTTTACAGGGGGGCTATGGCTACACCTTC.